The 30 T cell receptor beta chains below come from one sample, sequenced in a study of cytomegalovirus exposure and HLA in healthy donors. A multiplex PCR was run with 60 Vbeta primers and 13 Jbeta primers. Sequencing used immunoSEQ multiplex PCR; TCRdb keeps in-frame clones, though not all of them. Of 150,000 to 200,000 clones detected, around three quarters appear once; the ten largest clones hold 2% to 2.5%. Sequenced: PBMCs. These receptors were collected from a woman aged 45-65 years in good health and CMV-seronegative.

The V call is TRBV19, the J call TRBJ2-5; possibly TRBD1 for D (6 bases). Germline V lookup: CDR1 LNHDA, CDR2 SQIVND (reference sequence). The CDR3 runs 16 residues. The V end was cut by 4 bases, the J end by 5 bases, with 20 bases between. CDR3 region: CASSKKQGTERETQYF. Here the CDR3 DNA reads TGTGCCAGTAGTAAGAAACAGGGCACTGAAAGGGAGACCCAGTACTTC.

This rearrangement joins TRBV11-3 to TRBJ2-2; 7 bases agree with TRBD2. The junction had 17 bases not matched to a gene; V was cut back by 5 bases and J by 5 bases. CDR1 and CDR2 (germline): SGHNT, YENEEA. The CDR3 has 18 amino acids. The CDR3 reads CASSPNPPGLGGTGELFF. CDR3 in DNA: TGTGCCAGCAGCCCAAACCCGCCTGGACTCGGGGGGACCGGGGAGCTGTTTTTT.

The genes are TRBV2 and TRBJ2-4; 8 bases are shared with TRBD1. Germline V gives CDR1 SNHLY, CDR2 FYNNEI. This CDR3 region has 18 residues. With V trimmed by 5 bases and J by 0 bases, 12 bases remained unmatched. The CDR3 spells CASSPDRGPGLAKNIQYF. The CDR3, as DNA: TGTGCCAGCAGTCCAGACAGGGGCCCAGGACTAGCCAAAAACATTCAGTACTTC.

The CDR3 spells CASSRPEVGRPQHF. Written as DNA, the CDR3 is TGTGCCAGCAGCCGACCGGAAGTGGGGCGGCCCCAGCATTTT. The V call is TRBV28, the J call TRBJ1-5, with D tentatively TRBD1 (5 bases). Germline CDR1 and CDR2: MDHEN and SYDVKM. Trimming shortened V by 6 bases and J by 9 bases, and 18 bases separated the two germline ends. The CDR3 is made up of 14 amino acids.

The chain is built from TRBV19 and TRBJ2-3; D is perhaps TRBD2 (6 bases). CDR1 and CDR2 (germline): LNHDA, SQIVND (reference sequence). V was pared by 6 bases and J by 4 bases, with 11 bases between. The CDR3 totals 13 residues. CDR3 nucleotides: TGTGCCAGTAGCAGGGACTTCCCAGATACGCAGTATTTT. Encoded protein: CASSRDFPDTQYF.

This chain joins TRBV14 and TRBJ2-1; 11 bases map to TRBD2. This CDR3 spans 16 amino acids. V lost 4 bases, J lost 4 bases, and 6 bases stayed unmatched. The germline gives CDR1 SGHDN, CDR2 FVKESK. CDR3 residues: CASSPQGLAVYNEQFF. In nucleotides, the CDR3 is TGTGCCAGCAGCCCCCAGGGACTAGCGGTTTACAATGAGCAGTTCTTC.

The J gene is TRBJ2-2, the V gene TRBV7-3; 8 bases fit TRBD2. CDR1 is SGHTA, CDR2 FQGTGA, per germline. CDR3 length equals 16 residues. J was trimmed by 0 bases and V by 6 bases; bases with no gene match: 6. For the CDR3, the DNA is TGTGCCAGCAGTCCCACTAGCGGAGCGAACACCGGGGAGCTGTTTTTT. Protein: CASSPTSGANTGELFF.

This chain uses TRBV19 with TRBJ2-2; D gene uncertain. The CDR3 runs 16 residues. Germline lookup yields CDR1 LNHDA and CDR2 SQIVND (reference sequence). With 4 bases removed from V and 5 bases from J, the gap between germline ends came to 17 bases. The CDR3 spells CASSTRPDLGTGELFF. The CDR3 DNA follows: TGTGCCAGTAGTACTCGACCCGACCTAGGAACCGGGGAGCTGTTTTTT.

This clone was observed once. V is TRBV7-9 and J is TRBJ2-1; tentatively, D is TRBD1 (6 bases). The germline V gene has CDR1 SEHNR and CDR2 FQNEAQ (reference sequence). V dropped 5 bases and J dropped 9 bases, with 14 bases sitting between them. The CDR3 totals 13 residues. CDR3 in DNA: TGTGCCAGCAGCGCGGACAGACTGGGTGAGCAGTTCTTC. This sequence encodes CASSADRLGEQFF.

The rearrangement uses TRBV9 and TRBJ1-5; D unclear. CDR3 length: 14 amino acids. Trimming pared 3 bases from V and 6 bases from J, leaving 13 bases between. Germline lookup yields CDR1 SGDLS and CDR2 YYNGEE. CDR3 in DNA: TGTGCCAGCAGCGCGGGAGGCGGTGCTCAGCCCCAGCATTTT. This translates into CASSAGGGAQPQHF.

This chain links TRBV28 with TRBJ1-4; possible D gene TRBD1, 6 bases. Trimming pared 3 bases from V and 13 bases from J, leaving 21 bases between. The germline gives CDR1 MDHEN, CDR2 SYDVKM. This CDR3 contains 15 residues. In DNA, the CDR3 is TGTGCCAGCAGTTTGCCCGGGACAACTACGGGGCTACTGTTTTTT. Translated: CASSLPGTTTGLLFF.

This clone showed up just a few times. The CDR3 DNA reads as TGTGCCAGCAGTTCGCCGGCGGGAGCAAAAGATACGCAGTATTTT. This codes for CASSSPAGAKDTQYF. The V call is TRBV27, the J call TRBJ2-3, with 7 bases fitting TRBD2. V was pared by 4 bases and J by 5 bases, with 9 bases of the junction left unmatched. Germline-derived CDR1 and CDR2 are MNHEY and SMNVEV (reference sequence). CDR3 size: 15 residues.

The chain couples TRBV5-1 to TRBJ2-3; the D gene is possibly TRBD2 (5 bases). The CDR3 sequence is 15 residues long. Per the germline V gene, CDR1 is SGHRS and CDR2 is YFSETQ. Trimming removed 4 bases at V and 4 bases at J, with 16 bases between. DNA for the CDR3: TGCGCCAGCAGCATAAACAGCGGCGTCGCAGATACGCAGTATTTT. Protein: CASSINSGVADTQYF.

The gene calls are TRBV5-5 and TRBJ2-3; 13 bases fit TRBD2. After removal of 4 bases from V and 4 bases from J, the junction contained 3 bases not matched to a gene. The CDR3 extends over 15 amino acids. Germline V gene sequence: CDR1 SGHKS, CDR2 YYEKEE (reference sequence). The CDR3 DNA follows: TGTGCCAGCAGCCCGGGACTAGCGGGACCAGATACGCAGTATTTT. Its protein is CASSPGLAGPDTQYF.

The J gene is TRBJ1-1, the V gene TRBV5-1; 7 bases are a match to TRBD1. CDR1 and CDR2 from the germline V gene are SGHRS and YFSETQ. The trim removed 5 bases at V and 0 bases at J, leaving 7 bases unmatched. The CDR3 has 15 residues. Here the CDR3 reads CASRTGDQLNTEAFF. The CDR3 DNA reads TGCGCCAGCAGAACAGGGGATCAATTGAACACTGAAGCTTTCTTT.

The chain couples TRBV29-1 to TRBJ2-1; perhaps TRBD2 as D (5 bases). Trimming left V 2 bases short and J 8 bases short, with 10 bases between. Germline V gene data show CDR1 as SQVTM and CDR2 as ANQGSEA. There are 12 residues in the CDR3. CDR3 nucleotides: TGCAGCGTTGAACCATATAGCGATGAGCAGTTCTTC. Translation: CSVEPYSDEQFF.

The chain uses TRBV28 and TRBJ1-5, with 7 bases aligning to TRBD1. V was clipped by 4 bases and J by 7 bases; unmatched bases: 13. The germline V gene has CDR1 MDHEN and CDR2 SYDVKM. This CDR3 region has 16 residues. CDR3 in DNA: TGTGCCAGCAGTTCCCTACCCTGGACAGGCTCACAGCCCCAGCATTTT. As protein: CASSSLPWTGSQPQHF.

The chain has TRBV27 and TRBJ2-6; 7 positions agree with TRBD1. The CDR3 is made up of 15 amino acids. With 6 bases clipped from V and 2 bases from J, the junction kept 4 bases outside the gene matches. CDR1 MNHEY and CDR2 SMNVEV come from the germline V gene (reference sequence). The CDR3 DNA follows: TGTGCCAGCAGCCTACAGGGGACTGGGGCCAACGTCCTGACTTTC. This gives the protein CASSLQGTGANVLTF. Variable domain in full (rest from reference TRBV27 and TRBJ2-6): EAQVTQNPRYLITVTGKKLTVTCSQNMNHEYMSWYRQDPGLGLRQIYYSMNVEVTDKGDVPEGYKVSRKEKRNFPLILESPSPNQTSLYFCASSLQGTGANVLTFGAGSRLTVL.

The rearrangement links TRBV29-1 to TRBJ2-2; D is perhaps TRBD1 (5 bases). Germline V gene sequence: CDR1 SQVTM, CDR2 ANQGSEA. The CDR3 consists of 14 residues. The V end was cut by 3 bases, the J end by 3 bases, with 11 bases between. In DNA form, the CDR3 reads TGCAGCGTTGAGAAGGGGCGTGACACCGGGGAGCTGTTTTTT. Translated, it gives CSVEKGRDTGELFF.

The chain has TRBV27 and TRBJ2-4; D perhaps matches TRBD2 (7 bases). The CDR3 is made up of 16 amino acids. Germline lookup yields CDR1 MNHEY and CDR2 SMNVEV (reference sequence). V was cut by 9 bases and J by 2 bases, with 20 bases left in between. CDR3 nucleotides: TGTGCCAGTTCACCCCCGGGGGGCGCGACCAAAAACATTCAGTACTTC. Residues: CASSPPGGATKNIQYF.

V gene TRBV14 combines with J gene TRBJ2-3; a possible D gene is TRBD2 (5 bases). The germline gives CDR1 SGHDN, CDR2 FVKESK. Trimming shortened V by 4 bases and J by 3 bases, and 17 bases separated the two germline ends. The length of the CDR3 is 16 residues. CDR3 DNA: TGTGCCAGCAGCCTGAAAACGGGATTGGGTACAGATACGCAGTATTTT. Translation: CASSLKTGLGTDTQYF.

V gene TRBV9 combines with J gene TRBJ2-1, with 9 positions matching TRBD2. Looked up from germline, CDR1 is SGDLS and CDR2 is YYNGEE. The J segment lost 7 bases and the V segment lost 4 bases, leaving 6 bases of the junction unmatched. CDR3 length: 14 residues. The CDR3 region is CASSLAGGPNEQFF. As DNA, the CDR3 is TGTGCCAGCAGCTTGGCGGGAGGGCCGAATGAGCAGTTCTTC.

J is TRBJ2-1 and V is TRBV27, with D perhaps matching TRBD1 (5 bases). V lost 6 bases to trimming and J lost 3 bases, with 9 bases between them. This CDR3 comprises 13 residues. Germline V gene lookup returns CDR1 MNHEY and CDR2 SMNVEV (reference sequence). CDR3 nucleotides: TGTGCCAGCAGCCCGACAGTCTACAATGAGCAGTTCTTC. Residues: CASSPTVYNEQFF.

The V gene is TRBV6-5, the J gene TRBJ2-1, with a possible D match to TRBD2 (6 bases). V was cut by 2 bases and J by 5 bases, with 13 bases left in between. The CDR3 contains 15 residues. The germline gives CDR1 MNHEY, CDR2 SVGAGI. CDR3 in amino acids: CASSYPGGTNNEQFF. CDR3 in DNA: TGTGCCAGCAGTTACCCGGGCGGGACCAACAATGAGCAGTTCTTC.

The rearrangement joins TRBV6-1 to TRBJ1-2; the match to TRBD1 covers 11 bases. Germline V gives CDR1 MNHNS, CDR2 SASEGT. The CDR3 is 15 residues long. With 6 bases clipped from V and 2 bases from J, the junction kept 5 bases outside the gene matches. The CDR3 nucleotides are TGTGCCAGCAGAGGACAGGGGGCGGGGAACTATGGCTACACCTTC. Its protein is CASRGQGAGNYGYTF.

This chain connects TRBV5-1 to TRBJ1-4; TRBD1 agrees at 7 bases. J lost 1 base, V lost 0 bases, and 0 bases had no gene match. The CDR3 runs 15 residues. CDR1 is SGHRS, CDR2 YFSETQ, per germline. Here the CDR3 DNA reads TGCGCCAGCAGCTTGGACAGGGGAACTAATGAAAAACTGTTTTTT. This gives the protein CASSLDRGTNEKLFF. The full variable domain, completed using reference TRBV5-1 and TRBJ1-4, is KAGVTQTPRYLIKTRGQQVTLSCSPISGHRSVSWYQQTPGQGLQFLFEYFSETQRNKGNFPGRFSGRQFSNSRSEMNVSTLELGDSALYLCASSLDRGTNEKLFFGSGTQLSVL.

The chain has TRBV7-2 and TRBJ2-5; unclear D gene. Germline V CDR1 and CDR2: SGHTA, FQGNSA. The germline V and J ends were trimmed by 1 base and 4 bases, with 13 bases remaining between them. The length of the CDR3 is 15 residues. The CDR3 coding sequence is TGTGCCAGCAGCTTAGGTCAGGCCAGGCCAGAGACCCAGTACTTC. Translation gives CASSLGQARPETQYF.

This clone came up a few times. The chain is built from TRBV28 and TRBJ1-3; D uncertain. Germline V CDR1 and CDR2: MDHEN, SYDVKM. The CDR3 extends over 15 amino acids. V lost 3 bases to trimming and J lost 0 bases, with 9 bases between them. The CDR3 loop reads CASSFRRPSGNTIYF. Written as DNA, the CDR3 is TGTGCCAGCAGTTTTAGGCGGCCCTCTGGAAACACCATATATTTT.

The chain has TRBV28 and TRBJ1-5, with a weak D call TRBD1 (6 bases). The V end was cut by 5 bases, the J end by 11 bases, with 16 bases between. Germline lookup yields CDR1 MDHEN and CDR2 SYDVKM. The CDR3 loop spans 13 amino acids. CDR3 residues: CASSRAGARAQHF. The CDR3 DNA is TGTGCCAGCAGTCGAGCAGGGGCCAGGGCCCAGCATTTT.

This chain links TRBV6-5 with TRBJ2-3, with 8 bases identical to TRBD1. This CDR3 is 14 amino acids long. V was clipped by 7 bases and J by 3 bases; unmatched bases: 6. Looked up from germline, CDR1 is MNHEY and CDR2 is SVGAGI. CDR3 DNA: TGTGCCAGCATCGGGACAGGCAAGACAGATACGCAGTATTTT. This translates into CASIGTGKTDTQYF.